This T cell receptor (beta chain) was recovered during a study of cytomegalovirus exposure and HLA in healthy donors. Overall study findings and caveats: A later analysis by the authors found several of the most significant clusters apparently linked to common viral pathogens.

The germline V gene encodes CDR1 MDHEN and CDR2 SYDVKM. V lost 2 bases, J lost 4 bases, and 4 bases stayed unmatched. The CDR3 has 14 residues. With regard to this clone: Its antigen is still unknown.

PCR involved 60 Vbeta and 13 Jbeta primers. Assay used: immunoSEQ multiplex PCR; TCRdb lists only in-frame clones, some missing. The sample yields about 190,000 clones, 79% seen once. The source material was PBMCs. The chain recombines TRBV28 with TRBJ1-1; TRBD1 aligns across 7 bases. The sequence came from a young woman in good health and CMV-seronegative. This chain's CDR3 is CASSLVGGGTEAFF. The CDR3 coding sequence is TGTGCCAGCAGTTTAGTAGGGGGCGGCACTGAAGCTTTCTTT. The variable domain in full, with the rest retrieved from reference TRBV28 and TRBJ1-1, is DVKVTQSSRYLVKRTGEKVFLECVQDMDHENMFWYRQDPGLGLRLIYFSYDVKMKEKGDIPEGYSVSREKKERFSLILESASTNQTSMYLCASSLVGGGTEAFFGQGTRLTVV.